This record covers a single T cell receptor beta chain. These data are taken from a study of blood T cell repertoires in COVID-19. As for the study in general: There were acute and convalescent COVID-19 samples, and they came from the United States, Italy and Spain. The cDNA or gDNA used as material had been derived from T cells, B-cell-depleted T cells, or PBMCs.

How the authors handled the data: Nucleated cell number was recorded as an estimate derived from reference gene primer amplification. Libraries were prepared by immunoSEQ multiplex PCR; TCRdb keeps only in-frame clonotypes and omits some of them. The V and J calls and clone size are taken from that table; D and trimming were inferred from the DNA. The sample has about 12,000 clones, 70% to 75% seen once. There are 16 residues in the CDR3. The germline CDR1 and CDR2 sequences are GTSNPN and SVGIG (reference sequence). After removal of 3 bases from V and 0 bases from J, the junction contained 7 bases not matched to a gene. Recruited during active infection, patients (from Seattle) were subsequently followed longitudinally.

This clonotype was sampled from a man aged 55 to 70 with COVID-19, enrolled during active disease. V is TRBV30 and J is TRBJ1-1; TRBD1 matches 10 bases. Material for sequencing was peripheral blood. CDR3 amino acids: CAWRFWTGGVNTEAFF. The CDR3 DNA is TGTGCCTGGAGGTTCTGGACAGGGGGAGTGAACACTGAAGCTTTCTTT.